This T cell receptor (beta chain) was obtained from a study of metastatic and nonmetastatic thyroid tumors. Study-wide background: Peripheral blood and tumor or nodule samples from malignant and benign thyroid patients were compared.

There were no patients who had received any treatment before thyroid surgery. Turning to this clone: Its antigen is not identified.

Overall study findings and caveats: Within blood and tumor, benign nodules reportedly had significantly lower TCR beta diversity than malignant thyroid tumors did.

There are 15 residues in the CDR3. Trimming pared 1 base from V and 7 bases from J, leaving 14 bases between. Germline V gene lookup returns CDR1 SGHAT and CDR2 FQNNGV. TCRdb re-called clones via MiXCR from the PCR reads. In the table there are 30,000 to 35,000 clones, more than 25% of which are singletons. The clonotype originates from a female donor with papillary thyroid cancer or a benign thyroid nodule (not recorded which). Some clones in this sample may be carry-over from other donors' samples. The sequencing sample was made of blood. The chain uses TRBV11-2 and TRBJ2-1, with TRBD2 as a possible D gene (5 bases). CDR3 DNA sequence: TGTGCCAGCAGCTTAGGAACGAGAGGGCGTAATGAGCAGTTCTTC. It yields the protein CASSLGTRGRNEQFF. The whole variable domain, remainder taken from reference TRBV11-2 and TRBJ2-1, is EAGVAQSPRYKIIEKRQSVAFWCNPISGHATLYWYQQILGQGPKLLIQFQNNGVVDDSQLPKDRFSAERLKGVDSTLKIQPAKLEDSAVYLCASSLGTRGRNEQFFGPGTRLTVL.